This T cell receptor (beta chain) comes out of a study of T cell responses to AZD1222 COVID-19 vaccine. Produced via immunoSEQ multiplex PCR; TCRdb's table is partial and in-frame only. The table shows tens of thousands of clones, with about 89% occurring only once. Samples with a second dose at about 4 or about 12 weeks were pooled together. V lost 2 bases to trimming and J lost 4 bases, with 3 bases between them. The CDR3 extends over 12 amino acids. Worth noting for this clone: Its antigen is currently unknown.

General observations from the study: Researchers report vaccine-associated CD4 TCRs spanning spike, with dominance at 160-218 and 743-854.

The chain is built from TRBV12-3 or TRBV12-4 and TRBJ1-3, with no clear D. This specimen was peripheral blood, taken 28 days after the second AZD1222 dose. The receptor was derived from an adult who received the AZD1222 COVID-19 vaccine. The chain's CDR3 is CASSLSGNTIYF. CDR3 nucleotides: TGTGCCAGCAGTTTATCAGGAAACACCATATATTTT.